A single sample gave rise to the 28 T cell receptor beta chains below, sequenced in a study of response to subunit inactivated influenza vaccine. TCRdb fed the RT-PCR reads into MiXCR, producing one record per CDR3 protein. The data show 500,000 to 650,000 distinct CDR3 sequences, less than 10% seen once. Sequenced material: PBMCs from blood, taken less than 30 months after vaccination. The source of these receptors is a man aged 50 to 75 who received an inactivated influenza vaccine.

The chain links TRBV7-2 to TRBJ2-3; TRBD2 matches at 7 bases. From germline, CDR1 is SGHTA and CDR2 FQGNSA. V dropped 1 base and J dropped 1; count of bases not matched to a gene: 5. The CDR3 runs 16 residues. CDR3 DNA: TGTGCCAGCAGCTTAGTCCCTAGCGGAGGCACAGATACGCAGTATTTT. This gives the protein CASSLVPSGGTDTQYF. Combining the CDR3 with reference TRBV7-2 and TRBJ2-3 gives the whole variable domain GAGVSQSPSNKVTEKGKDVELRCDPISGHTALYWYRQSLGQGLEFLIYFQGNSAPDKSGLPSDRFSAERTGGSVSTLTIQRTQQEDSAVYLCASSLVPSGGTDTQYFGPGTRLTVL.

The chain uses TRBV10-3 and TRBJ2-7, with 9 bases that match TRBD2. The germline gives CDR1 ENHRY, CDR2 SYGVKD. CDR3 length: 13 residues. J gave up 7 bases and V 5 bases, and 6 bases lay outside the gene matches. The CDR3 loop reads CAISTGLAWEQYF. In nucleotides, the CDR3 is TGTGCCATCAGTACGGGACTAGCATGGGAGCAGTACTTC.

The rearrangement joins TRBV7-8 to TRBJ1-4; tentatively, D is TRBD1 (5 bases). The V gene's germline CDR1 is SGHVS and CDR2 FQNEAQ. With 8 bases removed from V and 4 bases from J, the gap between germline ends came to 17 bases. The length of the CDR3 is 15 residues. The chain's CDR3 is CASGKGTGVNEKLFF. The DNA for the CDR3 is TGTGCCAGCGGCAAAGGGACTGGGGTTAATGAAAAACTGTTTTTT. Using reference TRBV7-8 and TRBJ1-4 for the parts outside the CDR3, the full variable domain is GAGVSQSPRYKVAKRGQDVALRCDPISGHVSLFWYQQALGQGPEFLTYFQNEAQLDKSGLPSDRFFAERPEGSVSTLKIQRTQQEDSAVYLCASGKGTGVNEKLFFGSGTQLSVL.

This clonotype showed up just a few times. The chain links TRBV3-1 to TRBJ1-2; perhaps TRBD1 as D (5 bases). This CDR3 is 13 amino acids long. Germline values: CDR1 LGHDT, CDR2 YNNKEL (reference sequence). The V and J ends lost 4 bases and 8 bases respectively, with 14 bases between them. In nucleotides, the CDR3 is TGTGCCAGCAGCCGAGCGACAGTAGAAGGCTACACCTTC. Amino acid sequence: CASSRATVEGYTF.

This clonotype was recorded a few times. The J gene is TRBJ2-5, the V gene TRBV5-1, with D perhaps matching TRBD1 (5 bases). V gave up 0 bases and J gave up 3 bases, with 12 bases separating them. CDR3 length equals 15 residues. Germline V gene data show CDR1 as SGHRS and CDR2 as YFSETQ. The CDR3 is CASSLGGSREETQYF. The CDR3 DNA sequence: TGCGCCAGCAGCTTGGGCGGTAGCAGGGAAGAGACCCAGTACTTC.

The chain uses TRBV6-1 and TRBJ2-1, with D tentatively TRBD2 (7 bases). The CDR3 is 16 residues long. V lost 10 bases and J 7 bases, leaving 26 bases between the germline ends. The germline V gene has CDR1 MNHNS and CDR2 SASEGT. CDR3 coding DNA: TGTGCCACCGCGTCCTGGGGGGGCCGGGCGGGGAATGAGCAGTTCTTC. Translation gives CATASWGGRAGNEQFF.

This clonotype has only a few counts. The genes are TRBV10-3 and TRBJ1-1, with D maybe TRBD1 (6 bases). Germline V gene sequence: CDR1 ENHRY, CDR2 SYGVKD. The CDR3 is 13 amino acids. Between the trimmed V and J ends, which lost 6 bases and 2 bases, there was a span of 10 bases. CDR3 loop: CAISGGPNTEAFF. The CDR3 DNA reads TGTGCCATCAGCGGGGGGCCTAACACTGAAGCTTTCTTT.

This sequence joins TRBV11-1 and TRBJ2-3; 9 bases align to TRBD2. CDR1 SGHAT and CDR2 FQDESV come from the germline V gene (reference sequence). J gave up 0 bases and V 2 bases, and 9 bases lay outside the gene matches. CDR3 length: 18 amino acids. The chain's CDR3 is CASSLLAGGRFSTDTQYF. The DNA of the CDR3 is TGTGCCAGCAGCTTATTGGCGGGGGGGAGATTCAGCACAGATACGCAGTATTTT. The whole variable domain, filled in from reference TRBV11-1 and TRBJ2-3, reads EAEVAQSPRYKITEKSQAVAFWCDPISGHATLYWYRQILGQGPELLVQFQDESVVDDSQLPKDRFSAERLKGVDSTLKIQPAELGDSAMYLCASSLLAGGRFSTDTQYFGPGTRLTVL.

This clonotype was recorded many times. The CDR3 spells CASSQDLAANYGYTF. CDR3 nucleotides: TGTGCCAGCAGCCAAGATCTTGCAGCAAACTATGGCTACACCTTC. The chain recombines TRBV4-2 with TRBJ1-2; no definite D call. This CDR3 is 15 amino acids long. Per the germline V gene, CDR1 is LGHNA and CDR2 is YNFKEQ. V lost 0 bases and J lost 2, with 10 bases in between.

The CDR3 reads CASSLQTGENTEAFF. CDR3 coding DNA: TGTGCCAGCAGCCTGCAGACAGGGGAGAACACTGAAGCTTTCTTT. The chain is built from TRBV4-2 and TRBJ1-1; 8 bases line up with TRBD1. Trimming removed 4 bases from V and 1 base from J; junction bases left unmatched: 5. The CDR3 runs to 15 residues. Germline CDR1 is LGHNA and CDR2 is YNFKEQ.

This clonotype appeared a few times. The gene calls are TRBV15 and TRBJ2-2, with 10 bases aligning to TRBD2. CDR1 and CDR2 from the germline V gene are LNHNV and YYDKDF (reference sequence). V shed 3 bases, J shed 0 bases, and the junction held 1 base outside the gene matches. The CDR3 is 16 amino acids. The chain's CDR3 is CATSRGLATNTGELFF. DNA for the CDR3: TGTGCCACCAGCAGGGGACTAGCGACGAACACCGGGGAGCTGTTTTTT.

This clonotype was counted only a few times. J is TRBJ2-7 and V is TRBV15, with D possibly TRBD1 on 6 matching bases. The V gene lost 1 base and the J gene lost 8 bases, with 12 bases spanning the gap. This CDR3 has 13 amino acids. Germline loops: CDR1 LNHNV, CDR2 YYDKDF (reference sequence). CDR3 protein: CATSRADRLKQYF. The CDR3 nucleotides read TGTGCCACCAGCAGAGCCGACAGGTTAAAGCAGTACTTC.

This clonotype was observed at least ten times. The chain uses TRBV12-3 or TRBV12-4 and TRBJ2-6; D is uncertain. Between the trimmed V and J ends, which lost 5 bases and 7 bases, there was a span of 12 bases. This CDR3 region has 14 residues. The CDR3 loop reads CASSRTPGANVLTF. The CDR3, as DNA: TGTGCCAGCAGTCGTACTCCAGGCGCCAACGTCCTGACTTTC.

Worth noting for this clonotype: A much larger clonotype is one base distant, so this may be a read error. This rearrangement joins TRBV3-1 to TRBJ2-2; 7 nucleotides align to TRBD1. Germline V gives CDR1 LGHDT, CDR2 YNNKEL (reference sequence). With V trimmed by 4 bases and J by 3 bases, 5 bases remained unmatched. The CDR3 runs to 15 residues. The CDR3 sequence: CASSPETGYTGELFF. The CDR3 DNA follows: TGTGCCAGCAGCCCCGAGACAGGGTACACCGGGGAGCTGTTTTTT.

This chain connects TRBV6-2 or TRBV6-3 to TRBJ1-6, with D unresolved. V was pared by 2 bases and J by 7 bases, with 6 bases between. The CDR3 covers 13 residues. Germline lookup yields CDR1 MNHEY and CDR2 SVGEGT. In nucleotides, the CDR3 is TGTGCCAGCAGTTACATCGAGAATTCACCCCTCCACTTT. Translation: CASSYIENSPLHF.

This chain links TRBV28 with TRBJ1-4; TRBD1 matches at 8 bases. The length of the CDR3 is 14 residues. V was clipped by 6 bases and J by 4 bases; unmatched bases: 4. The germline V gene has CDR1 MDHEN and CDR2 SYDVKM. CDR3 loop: CASSRGRINEKLFF. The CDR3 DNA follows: TGTGCCAGCAGCAGGGGGCGGATTAATGAAAAACTGTTTTTT.

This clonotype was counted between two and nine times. In DNA, the CDR3 is TGTGCCAGCAGCCCCATACAGGGGGGTGCGACCTACAATGAGCAGTTCTTC. Translated, it gives CASSPIQGGATYNEQFF. The genes are TRBV7-9 and TRBJ2-1; 8 bases match TRBD1. CDR1 and CDR2 from the germline V gene are SEHNR and FQNEAQ (reference sequence). V was clipped by 5 bases and J by 2 bases; unmatched bases: 11. This CDR3 spans 17 amino acids.

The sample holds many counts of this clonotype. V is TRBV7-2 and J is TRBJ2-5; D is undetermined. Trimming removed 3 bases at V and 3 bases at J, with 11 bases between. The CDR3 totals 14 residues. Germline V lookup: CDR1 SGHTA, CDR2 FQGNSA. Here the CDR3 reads CASSFKSSKETQYF. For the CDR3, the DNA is TGTGCCAGCAGCTTTAAGTCTTCAAAAGAGACCCAGTACTTC. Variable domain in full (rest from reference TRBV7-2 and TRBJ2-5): GAGVSQSPSNKVTEKGKDVELRCDPISGHTALYWYRQSLGQGLEFLIYFQGNSAPDKSGLPSDRFSAERTGGSVSTLTIQRTQQEDSAVYLCASSFKSSKETQYFGPGTRLLVL.

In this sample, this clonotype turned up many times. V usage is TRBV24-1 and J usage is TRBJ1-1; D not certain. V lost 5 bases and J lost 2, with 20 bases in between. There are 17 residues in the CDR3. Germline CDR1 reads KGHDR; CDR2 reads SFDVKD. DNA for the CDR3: TGTGCCACCAGTGGTTTCAAGTTCAGCGCCCTTAACACTGAAGCTTTCTTT. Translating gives CATSGFKFSALNTEAFF.

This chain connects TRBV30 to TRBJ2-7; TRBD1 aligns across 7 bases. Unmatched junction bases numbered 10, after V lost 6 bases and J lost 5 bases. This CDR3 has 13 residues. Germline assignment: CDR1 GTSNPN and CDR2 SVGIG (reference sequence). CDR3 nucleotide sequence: TGTGCCTGTGGAACAGGGGTCTACGACGAGCAGTACTTC. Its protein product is CACGTGVYDEQYF.

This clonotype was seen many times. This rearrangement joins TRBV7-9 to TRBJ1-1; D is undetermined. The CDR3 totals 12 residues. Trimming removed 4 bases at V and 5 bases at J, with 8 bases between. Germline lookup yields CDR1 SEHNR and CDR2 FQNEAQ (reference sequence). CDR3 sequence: CASSSGGTEAFF. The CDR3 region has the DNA TGTGCCAGCAGCTCCGGAGGGACTGAAGCTTTCTTT.

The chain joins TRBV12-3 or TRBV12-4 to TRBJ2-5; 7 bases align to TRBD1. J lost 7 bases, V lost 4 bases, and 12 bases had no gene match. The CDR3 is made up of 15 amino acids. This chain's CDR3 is CASSSGTVKSWTQYF. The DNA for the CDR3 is TGTGCCAGCAGTTCAGGGACAGTCAAGAGTTGGACCCAGTACTTC.

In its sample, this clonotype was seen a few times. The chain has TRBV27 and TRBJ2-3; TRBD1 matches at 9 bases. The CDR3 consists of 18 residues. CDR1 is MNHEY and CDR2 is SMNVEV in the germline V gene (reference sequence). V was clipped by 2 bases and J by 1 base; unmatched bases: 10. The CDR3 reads CASSLLATGGRGTDTQYF. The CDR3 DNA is TGTGCCAGCAGTTTACTCGCTACAGGGGGCCGTGGCACAGATACGCAGTATTTT.

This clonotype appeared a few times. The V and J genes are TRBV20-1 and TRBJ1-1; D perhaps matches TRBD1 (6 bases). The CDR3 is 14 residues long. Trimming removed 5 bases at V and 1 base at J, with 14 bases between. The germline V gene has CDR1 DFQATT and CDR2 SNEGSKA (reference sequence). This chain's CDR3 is CSALPGHANTEAFF. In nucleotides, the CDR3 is TGCAGTGCTTTACCGGGACATGCGAACACTGAAGCTTTCTTT.

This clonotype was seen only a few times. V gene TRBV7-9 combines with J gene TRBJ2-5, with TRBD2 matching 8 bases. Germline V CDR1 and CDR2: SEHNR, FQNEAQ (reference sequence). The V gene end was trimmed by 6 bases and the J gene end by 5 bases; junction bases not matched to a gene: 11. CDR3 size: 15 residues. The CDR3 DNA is TGTGCCAGCAGGCGGGATAGCGGGATTTTCGAGACCCAGTACTTC. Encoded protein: CASRRDSGIFETQYF.

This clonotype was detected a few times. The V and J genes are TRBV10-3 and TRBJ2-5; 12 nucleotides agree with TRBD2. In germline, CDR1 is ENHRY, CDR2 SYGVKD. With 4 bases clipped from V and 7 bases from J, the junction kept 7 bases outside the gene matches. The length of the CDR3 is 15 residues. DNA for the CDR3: TGTGCCATCAGTGGGACTAGCGGGGCTAGAGGGACCCAGTACTTC. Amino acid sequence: CAISGTSGARGTQYF.

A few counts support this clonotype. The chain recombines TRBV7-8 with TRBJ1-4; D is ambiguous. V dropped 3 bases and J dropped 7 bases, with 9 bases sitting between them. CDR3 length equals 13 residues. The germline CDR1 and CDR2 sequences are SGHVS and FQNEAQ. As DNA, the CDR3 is TGTGCCAGCAGCTTGGCTGGTCGTGAAAAACTGTTTTTT. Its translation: CASSLAGREKLFF.

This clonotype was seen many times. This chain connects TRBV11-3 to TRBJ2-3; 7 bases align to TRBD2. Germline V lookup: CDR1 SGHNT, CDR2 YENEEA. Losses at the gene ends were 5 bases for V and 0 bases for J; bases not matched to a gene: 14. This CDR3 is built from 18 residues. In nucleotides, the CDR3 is TGTGCCAGCAGCCCCTTTCCGCGCGGGGGACCTAGCACAGATACGCAGTATTTT. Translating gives CASSPFPRGGPSTDTQYF.